This T cell receptor beta chain was sequenced for a study of T cell responses to AZD1222 COVID-19 vaccine. The method was immunoSEQ multiplex PCR; TCRdb's version includes in-frame clones alone and lacks a portion of them. The sample lists about 140,000 clones; 85% to 95% were seen once. General study findings and limits: At 160-218 and 743-854, vaccine-associated CD4 TCRs were dominant, and they spanned spike. In the spike-specific TCR repertoire, nearly half reportedly target unmutated variant regions. Donors were mostly white British, more females; clonal diversity possibly underestimated.

A remark on this clone: Its antigen is still unknown. Other nucleotide sequences in the sample specify the same CDR3.

Germline CDR1 reads SGHRS; CDR2 reads YFSETQ. This CDR3 region has 11 residues. V was shortened by 4 bases and J by 0 bases, with 2 bases between the two germline ends. The specimen was peripheral blood, collected after recovery from COVID-19. The TCR comes from an adult who had recovered from COVID-19. This chain connects TRBV5-1 to TRBJ2-7; D remains unclear. The CDR3 DNA sequence: TGCGCCAGCAGCCCCTCCTACGAGCAGTACTTC. It specifies CASSPSYEQYF.